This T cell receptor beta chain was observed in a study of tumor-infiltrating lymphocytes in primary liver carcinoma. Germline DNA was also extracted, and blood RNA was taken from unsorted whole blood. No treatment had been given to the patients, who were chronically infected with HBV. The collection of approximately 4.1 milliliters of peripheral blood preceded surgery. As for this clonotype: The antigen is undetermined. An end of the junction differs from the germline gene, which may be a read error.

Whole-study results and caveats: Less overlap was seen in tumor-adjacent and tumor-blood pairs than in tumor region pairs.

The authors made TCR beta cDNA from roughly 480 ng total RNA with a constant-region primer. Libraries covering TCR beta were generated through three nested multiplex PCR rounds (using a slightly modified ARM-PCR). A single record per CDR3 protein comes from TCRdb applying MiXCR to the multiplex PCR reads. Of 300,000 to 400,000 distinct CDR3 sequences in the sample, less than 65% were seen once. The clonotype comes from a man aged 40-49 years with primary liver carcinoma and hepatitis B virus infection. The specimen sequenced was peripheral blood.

The CDR3 region has the DNA TGTGCCAGCAGCTCCCCCCGCCTGGCGACTGACAATGATCAGTTCTTC. Its protein is CASSSPRLATDNDQFF. The chain couples TRBV11-3 to TRBJ2-1; D gene unclear. The CDR3 has 16 amino acids. Germline CDR1 and CDR2: SGHNT and YENEEA.